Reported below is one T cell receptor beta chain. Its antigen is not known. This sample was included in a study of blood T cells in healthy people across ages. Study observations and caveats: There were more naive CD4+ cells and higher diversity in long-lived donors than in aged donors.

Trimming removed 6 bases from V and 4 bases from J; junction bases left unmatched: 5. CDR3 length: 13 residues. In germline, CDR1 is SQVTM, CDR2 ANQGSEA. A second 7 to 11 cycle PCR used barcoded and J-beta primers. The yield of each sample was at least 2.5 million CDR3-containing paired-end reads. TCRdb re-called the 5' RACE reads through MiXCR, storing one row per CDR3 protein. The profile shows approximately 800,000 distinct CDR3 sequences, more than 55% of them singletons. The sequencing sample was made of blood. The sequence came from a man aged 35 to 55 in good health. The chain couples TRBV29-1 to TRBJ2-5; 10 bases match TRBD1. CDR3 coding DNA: TGCAGCGTCTCGACAGGGGGCGGAGAGACCCAGTACTTC. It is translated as CSVSTGGGETQYF.